The rows below give T cell receptor beta chains drawn from one sample of a study of blood T cell repertoires in COVID-19. Libraries were prepared by immunoSEQ multiplex PCR; TCRdb keeps only in-frame clonotypes and omits some of them. Of some 70,000 clones in the sample, roughly 80% were seen once. The sequencing sample was made of peripheral blood. The receptors originated from a human donor in a cohort sampled during active COVID-19. CDR3s include the opening cysteine and the closing phenylalanine or tryptophan. The order of the fields is D gene, V gene, J gene, clone size, CDR3 DNA, CDR3 protein. A D gene is named only where the DNA matches it firmly. Rows give clone size only sometimes, using once, few, many, or a class for an expanded clone.

TRBD2	TRBV5-1	TRBJ2-7	-	TGCGCCAGCAGCTTAACTAGCGCGAGCTCCTACGAGCAGTACTTC	CASSLTSASSYEQYF
-	TRBV21-1	TRBJ2-5	-	TGTGCCAGCAGCCGGCGGGTCGAGACCCAGTACTTC	CASSRRVETQYF
TRBD2	TRBV27	TRBJ2-2	-	TGTGCCAGCAGTTTATACACTTTACCGGGACTAGCGGAAAACACCGGGGAGCTGTTTTTT	CASSLYTLPGLAENTGELFF
-	TRBV19	TRBJ1-5	-	TGTGCCAGTAGTATAAAAGGACAAAACAATCAGCCCCAGCATTTT	CASSIKGQNNQPQHF
-	TRBV6-2/TRBV6-3	TRBJ2-5	-	TGTGCCAGCAGTTCTATCCGGACAGAAGGAGAGACCCAGTACTTC	CASSSIRTEGETQYF
-	TRBV28	TRBJ1-1	few	TGTGCCAGCACAGGACGGGTGGAGGGTGAAGCTTTCTTT	CASTGRVEGEAFF
TRBD2	TRBV5-1	TRBJ2-3	-	TGCGCCAGCCGGGAGGGCAGCACAGATACGCAGTATTTT	CASREGSTDTQYF
-	TRBV19	TRBJ2-3	-	TGTGCCAGTAGTTCCGCCTCAGGGTATCAGGGAGATACGCAGTATTTT	CASSSASGYQGDTQYF
-	TRBV6-2/TRBV6-3	TRBJ1-5	-	TGTGCCAGCAGTTACTCGATAGCGTGGCAAATCAATCAGCCCCAGCATTTT	CASSYSIAWQINQPQHF
-	TRBV29-1	TRBJ2-3	-	TGCAGCGTTGACAGGGCTAGCACAGATACGCAGTATTTT	CSVDRASTDTQYF
-	TRBV6-1	TRBJ1-1	-	TGTGCCAGCAGTGACGTGAGTACTTGGAACACTGAAGCTTTCTTT	CASSDVSTWNTEAFF